This T cell receptor (beta chain) was documented in a study of cytomegalovirus exposure and HLA in healthy donors. The CDR3 totals 17 residues. Germline V gene data show CDR1 as SGHDN and CDR2 as FVKESK. Trimming cost V 1 base and J 4 bases; bases outside gene matches: 10. To note about this clone: Its antigen is undetermined.

Study findings and constraints: Within an earlier analysis, most TCR beta V segments proved productive either about 87% or about 30% of the time. Common viral pathogens (according to a later analysis) appeared linked to several of the most significant clusters.

This PCR relied on a set of 60 Vbeta primers and 13 Jbeta primers. The repertoire was sequenced with immunoSEQ multiplex PCR; TCRdb's copy has only in-frame clones and lacks some. The table includes about 98,000 clones, roughly 76% detected once. The TCR originated in a man aged 45-60 years in good health and CMV-seronegative. The sample taken for sequencing was PBMCs. The V and J genes are TRBV14 and TRBJ2-3; 8 bases are shared with TRBD2. This chain's CDR3 is CASSQVPNQREPDTQYF. Here the CDR3 DNA reads TGTGCCAGCAGCCAAGTACCGAACCAGCGGGAGCCAGATACGCAGTATTTT.